The T cell receptor (beta chain) described here comes from a study of blood T cell repertoires in COVID-19. Whole-study context: Samples representing acute and convalescent COVID-19 were sourced from the United States, Italy and Spain.

The CDR3 is 14 amino acids. In germline, CDR1 is SEHNR, CDR2 FQNEAQ (reference sequence). The trim removed 4 bases at V and 12 bases at J, leaving 13 bases unmatched. Authors' data handling: Amplification from reference gene primers served as the basis for estimated nucleated cell counts. Clones were read by immunoSEQ multiplex PCR, and TCRdb kept only the in-frame ones, dropping some. The V and J calls and clone size were taken over from that table, and D and trimming were inferred from the DNA. The data show some 170,000 clones, 81% seen once. The sequence derives from a man between 60 and 75 years old with active or convalescent COVID-19. The chain recombines TRBV7-9 with TRBJ2-7, with TRBD1 matching 9 bases. Sequenced: peripheral blood. Written as DNA, the CDR3 is TGTGCCAGCAGCTCCGCGACAGGGGGAACATTTGGGTACTTC. The encoded protein is CASSSATGGTFGYF.